This T cell receptor beta chain is from a study of T-cell memory formation after mild COVID-19. Study as a whole: TCR clustering was largely donor specific.

About this clonotype itself: Its antigen is not known.

Findings of the study overall: Clones that contracted from day 15 to 85 were balanced CD4/CD8, while later expanders leaned CD4+.

Germline V lookup: CDR1 SGDLS, CDR2 YYNGEE. V lost 3 bases to trimming and J lost 1 base; unmatched junction nucleotides: 3. The CDR3 is made up of 15 amino acids. Constant-segment primers served in 5'RACE that generated TCR alpha and TCR beta cDNA libraries bearing sample barcodes and UMIs. TCRdb processed the 5' RACE reads anew with MiXCR; each CDR3 protein has one entry. The profile shows about 340,000 distinct CDR3 sequences, roughly 21% of them singletons. The sequence was collected from an adult woman who had mild COVID-19 (a few samples of this study predate the infection). Cell type and time point are not known. The rearrangement links TRBV9 to TRBJ2-1; 8 nucleotides line up with TRBD1. Sequences were obtained from PBMCs or a T cell subset sorted from them (not recorded which). The CDR3 loop is CASSARDRSYNEQFF. DNA of the CDR3: TGTGCCAGCAGCGCCCGGGACAGGTCCTACAATGAGCAGTTCTTC.